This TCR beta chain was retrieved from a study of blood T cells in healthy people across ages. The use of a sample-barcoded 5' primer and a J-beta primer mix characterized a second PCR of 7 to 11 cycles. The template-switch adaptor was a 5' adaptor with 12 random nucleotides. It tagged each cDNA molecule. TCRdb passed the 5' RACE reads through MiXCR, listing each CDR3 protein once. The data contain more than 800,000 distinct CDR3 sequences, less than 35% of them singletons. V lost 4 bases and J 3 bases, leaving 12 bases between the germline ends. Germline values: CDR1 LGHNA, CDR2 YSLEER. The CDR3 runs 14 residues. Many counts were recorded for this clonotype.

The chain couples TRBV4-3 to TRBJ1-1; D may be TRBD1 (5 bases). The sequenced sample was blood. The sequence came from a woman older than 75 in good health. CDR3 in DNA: TGCGCCAGCAGCCGGGGGGGAGTAGACACTGAAGCTTTCTTT. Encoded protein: CASSRGGVDTEAFF.